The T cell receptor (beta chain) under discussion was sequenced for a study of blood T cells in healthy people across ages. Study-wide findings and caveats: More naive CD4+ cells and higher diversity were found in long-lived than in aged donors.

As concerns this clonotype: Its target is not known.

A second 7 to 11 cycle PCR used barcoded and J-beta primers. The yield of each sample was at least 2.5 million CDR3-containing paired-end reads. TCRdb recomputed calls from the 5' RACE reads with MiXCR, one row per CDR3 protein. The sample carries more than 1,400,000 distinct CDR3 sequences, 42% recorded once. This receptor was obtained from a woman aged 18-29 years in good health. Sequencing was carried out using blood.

In DNA, the CDR3 is TGTGCCAGCACCTCGACAGGGAGGAACACTGAAGCTTTCTTT. Protein product: CASTSTGRNTEAFF. The rearrangement uses TRBV2 and TRBJ1-1; 7 positions agree with TRBD1. The V gene's germline CDR1 is SNHLY and CDR2 FYNNEI. The ends lost 7 bases at V and 1 base at J; junction bases unmatched: 6. This CDR3 comprises 14 residues.